These T cell receptor beta chains were read from a single sample in a study of blood T cell repertoires in COVID-19. The data were produced by immunoSEQ multiplex PCR, yet TCRdb's version contains in-frame clones alone and is incomplete. The sample shows around 46,000 clones, over 75% of them seen only once. Sequenced material: peripheral blood. These receptors all come from a human donor in a cohort sampled during active COVID-19. Each CDR3 is given with its conserved first and last residue. A D gene is named only where the DNA matches it firmly. Clone size appears in some rows only: once, few, many, or a class for an expanded clone.

d_call | cdr3_length | j_call | clone_size | v_call | cdr3_nt | cdr3_aa
NA | 15 | TRBJ2-7 | NA | TRBV5-1 | TGCGCCAGCAGCTTGGCGAGGGGGGGCTCCTACGAGCAGTACTTC | CASSLARGGSYEQYF
TRBD2 | 19 | TRBJ2-3 | NA | TRBV24-1 | TGTGCCACCAGTGCGACTAGCGGGAGGTTATCTGGAGGCACAGATACGCAGTATTTT | CATSATSGRLSGGTDTQYF
NA | 15 | TRBJ1-5 | NA | TRBV6-5 | TGTGCCAGCAGCCCCTTCGGGGGGAAGGGTCAGCCCCAGCATTTT | CASSPFGGKGQPQHF
TRBD2 | 17 | TRBJ2-7 | once | TRBV3-1/TRBV3-2 | TGTGCCAGCAGCCAAGATCGGCCGTGGGGGGGAACCTACGAGCAGTACTTC | CASSQDRPWGGTYEQYF
TRBD1 | 15 | TRBJ2-1 | NA | TRBV7-2 | TGTGCCAGCAGCCCTCGACAGGGCTACTACAATGAGCAGTTCTTC | CASSPRQGYYNEQFF
TRBD2 | 13 | TRBJ2-5 | NA | TRBV19 | TGTGCCAGTAAGAAGCGGGGGGCAGAGACCCAGTACTTC | CASKKRGAETQYF
NA | 16 | TRBJ2-3 | once | TRBV3-1/TRBV3-2 | TGTGCCAGCAGCCAAGAGGGACTCCAAAGGACAGATACGCAGTATTTT | CASSQEGLQRTDTQYF
NA | 15 | TRBJ1-1 | NA | TRBV7-2 | TGTGCCAGCAGCTTAGAGGGGCCAGGGCGGACTGAAGCTTTCTTT | CASSLEGPGRTEAFF
TRBD1 | 14 | TRBJ1-2 | NA | TRBV6-5 | TGTGCCAGCAGTTACCACCGGACAGGGGCCGACTACACCTTC | CASSYHRTGADYTF
TRBD1 | 14 | TRBJ2-7 | NA | TRBV7-2 | TGTGCCAGCAGCTCAGGGGGACCGCCCTACGAGCAGTACTTC | CASSSGGPPYEQYF
NA | 11 | TRBJ2-7 | NA | TRBV29-1 | TGCAGCGTTAGGACAGCCTACGAGCAGTACTTC | CSVRTAYEQYF
TRBD2 | 15 | TRBJ2-7 | NA | TRBV7-2 | TGTGCCAGCAGCTTAGGACTAGCGCGTTCCTACGAGCAGTACTTC | CASSLGLARSYEQYF
TRBD1 | 13 | TRBJ1-5 | NA | TRBV2 | TGTGCCAGCAGTGGACAGGGTTCCCAGCCCCAGCATTTT | CASSGQGSQPQHF
NA | 14 | TRBJ2-5 | NA | TRBV19 | TGTGCCAGTAGTATTGGAACAGCCCAAGAGACCCAGTACTTC | CASSIGTAQETQYF
NA | 12 | TRBJ1-1 | NA | TRBV7-9 | TGTGCCAGCAGCCTCCCCCCCGCTGAAGCTTTCTTT | CASSLPPAEAFF
NA | 13 | TRBJ1-1 | NA | TRBV12-3/TRBV12-4 | TGTGCCAGCACCTCCCAGACTAACACTGAAGCTTTCTTT | CASTSQTNTEAFF
NA | 12 | TRBJ2-3 | NA | TRBV6-5 | TGTGCCAGCAATCCGGGTGGAGATACGCAGTATTTT | CASNPGGDTQYF
TRBD1 | 15 | TRBJ2-5 | NA | TRBV6-2/TRBV6-3 | TGTGCCAGCAGTCGCCGGGACAGGGGGATAGAGACCCAGTACTTC | CASSRRDRGIETQYF
TRBD1 | 15 | TRBJ2-7 | NA | TRBV28 | TGTGCCAGCATTTCTCCGACAGGGGGGAGGTACGAGCAGTACTTC | CASISPTGGRYEQYF
TRBD2 | 18 | TRBJ2-7 | NA | TRBV2 | TGTGCCAGCAGTGGGGGACTAGCGGGAGGAGGTACCTCCTACGAGCAGTACTTC | CASSGGLAGGGTSYEQYF
NA | 17 | TRBJ1-4 | NA | TRBV2 | TGTGCCAGCAGGGGAGGGAAGGGCAACGAAAAAAATCCCGGGCCGAGTTTT | CASRGGKGNEKNPGPSF
TRBD2 | 14 | TRBJ2-3 | NA | TRBV29-1 | TGCAGCGTCCGGACTAGCGGGGGAACAGATACGCAGTATTTT | CSVRTSGGTDTQYF
NA | 15 | TRBJ1-2 | NA | TRBV5-1 | TGCGCCAGCAGCGCCGGACACGGGTCGGACTATGGCTACACCTTC | CASSAGHGSDYGYTF
TRBD1 | 14 | TRBJ1-2 | NA | TRBV6-4 | TGTGCCAGCAGTGACCGGGACAGGGGAAATGGCTACACCTTC | CASSDRDRGNGYTF
TRBD1 | 14 | TRBJ2-7 | NA | TRBV5-1 | TGCGCCAGCAGCTGGGGACAGGGAAGGGGCGAGCAGTACTTC | CASSWGQGRGEQYF
NA | 15 | TRBJ2-3 | NA | TRBV15 | TGTGCCACCGGCAGGGGGCGGGGGAGCACAGATACGCAGTATTTT | CATGRGRGSTDTQYF
NA | 15 | TRBJ2-2 | NA | TRBV5-5 | TGTGCCAGCAGCTTAACAGCGGCCTCCATCGGGGAGCTGTTTTTT | CASSLTAASIGELFF
TRBD2 | 15 | TRBJ2-1 | NA | TRBV5-1 | TGCGCCAGCAGCCGGGGGGGTGAGCGTTACAATGAGCAGTTCTTC | CASSRGGERYNEQFF
TRBD1 | 13 | TRBJ2-7 | NA | TRBV5-5 | TGTGCCAGCAGCGTCGGGACAGCTTACGAGCAGTACTTC | CASSVGTAYEQYF
NA | 15 | TRBJ2-3 | NA | TRBV10-3 | TGTGCCATCAGTGATTTCGTTAGTAGCACAGATACGCAGTATTTT | CAISDFVSSTDTQYF
TRBD1 | 19 | TRBJ1-5 | NA | TRBV19 | TGTGCCAGTAGTAGAGTAGGGACAGGGGCTACCTATAGCAATCAGCCCCAGCATTTT | CASSRVGTGATYSNQPQHF
TRBD1 | 14 | TRBJ1-6 | NA | TRBV6-5 | TGTGCCAGCAGTTCAACAGGGGTGAATTCACCCCTCCACTTT | CASSSTGVNSPLHF
TRBD1 | 14 | TRBJ1-5 | few | TRBV5-5 | TGTGCCAGCAGCGTGCAGGGGGGTAATCAGCCCCAGCATTTT | CASSVQGGNQPQHF
NA | 17 | TRBJ2-7 | NA | TRBV4-3 | TGCGCCAGCAGCCAAGATCGAGGGACAACTCGATTCTACGAGCAGTACTTC | CASSQDRGTTRFYEQYF
NA | 15 | TRBJ2-3 | NA | TRBV24-1 | TGTGCCACCAGTGTAGGCGGGGGCTACACAGATACGCAGTATTTT | CATSVGGGYTDTQYF
TRBD2 | 14 | TRBJ2-4 | NA | TRBV5-1 | TGCGCCAGCAGCTTGGCACTAGCGTCAAACATTCAGTACTTC | CASSLALASNIQYF
NA | 15 | TRBJ1-5 | NA | TRBV19 | TGTGCCAGTAGTGATTCAGGGGTAAGCAATCAGCCCCAGCATTTT | CASSDSGVSNQPQHF
NA | 15 | TRBJ1-5 | NA | TRBV28 | TGTGCCAGCAGTCTACAGGGTATTGGCAATCAGCCCCAGCATTTT | CASSLQGIGNQPQHF
NA | 15 | TRBJ2-7 | NA | TRBV5-6 | TGTGCCAGCAGCGGCGGGGACCACGGCCCCTACGAGCAGTACTTC | CASSGGDHGPYEQYF
TRBD1 | 15 | TRBJ1-2 | NA | TRBV6-2/TRBV6-3 | TGTGCCAGCAGTACACAGGGGGCTGCCTCGCGTGGCTACACCTTC | CASSTQGAASRGYTF
NA | 13 | TRBJ2-7 | NA | TRBV28 | TGTGCCAGCAGTTCCACTATCTCCTACGAGCAGTACTTC | CASSSTISYEQYF
NA | 13 | TRBJ2-5 | NA | TRBV6-6 | TGTGCCAGCAGTTCGACAGGACAAGAGACCCAGTACTTC | CASSSTGQETQYF
NA | 15 | TRBJ2-6 | NA | TRBV18 | TGTGCCAGCTCACCAGGAGGGGTTGGGGCCAACGTCCTGACTTTC | CASSPGGVGANVLTF
TRBD2 | 14 | TRBJ2-1 | NA | TRBV10-3 | TGTGCCATCGGACTAGCTCGGCATAACAATGAGCAGTTCTTC | CAIGLARHNNEQFF
TRBD2 | 17 | TRBJ2-3 | NA | TRBV14 | TGTGCCAGCAGCCAAGCCGGAACTAGCGGGAGGGAAGATACGCAGTATTTT | CASSQAGTSGREDTQYF
NA | 15 | TRBJ1-4 | NA | TRBV27 | TGTGCCAGCACCACCCGGAGTGCAACTAATGAAAAACTGTTTTTT | CASTTRSATNEKLFF
TRBD1 | 13 | TRBJ1-1 | few | TRBV30 | TGTGCCTGGAGTGTACAGGGGGCGTTGTTTGCTTTCTTT | CAWSVQGALFAFF
NA | 15 | TRBJ1-2 | NA | TRBV19 | TGTGCCAGTAGTATGGGATCCAGGGCCAACTATGGCTACACCTTC | CASSMGSRANYGYTF
NA | 12 | TRBJ1-1 | NA | TRBV23-1 | TGCGCCAGCAACCCCGACACCCGGGGGGCTTTCTTT | CASNPDTRGAFF
TRBD2 | 14 | TRBJ2-3 | NA | TRBV10-3 | TGTGCCATCAGTGAGTCGGCTAGCGGGAGAACGCAGTATTTT | CAISESASGRTQYF
TRBD2 | 18 | TRBJ2-2 | NA | TRBV2 | TGTGCCAGCAGTGAAGTGGGACTAGCGGGGGCAAACACCGGGGAGCTGTTTTTT | CASSEVGLAGANTGELFF
TRBD1 | 19 | TRBJ2-6 | NA | TRBV27 | TGTGCCAGCAGTCCCTGGACAGGGGGCAGACTAACTGGGGCCAACGTCCTGACTTTC | CASSPWTGGRLTGANVLTF
TRBD1 | 17 | TRBJ1-3 | once | TRBV10-3 | TGTGCCATCCAAAACAACCACAGGGGTGACTCTGGAAACACCATATATTTT | CAIQNNHRGDSGNTIYF
NA | 13 | TRBJ1-1 | NA | TRBV5-6 | TGTGCCAGCAGCGCCCCAGGGGTAACTGAAGCTTTCTTT | CASSAPGVTEAFF
TRBD1 | 14 | TRBJ1-3 | once | TRBV30 | TGTGCCTGGAGAAAACAGGGGGCTGGAAACACCATATATTTT | CAWRKQGAGNTIYF